This T cell receptor (delta chain) was recorded in a study of γδ T cells in repeated Plasmodium falciparum infection (dated by TCRdb to 2020 to 2022). Describing the broader study: In the natural-infection arm, Malian children exposed to intense seasonal malaria transmission were enrolled and compared against age and gender matched Australian children. Four controlled human malaria infections were administered to about five malaria-naive U.S. adults over 644 days by bites from P. falciparum NF54-infected Anopheles stephensi mosquitoes. Samples from controlled-infection subjects were taken at baseline, just before selected infections, and 21 days after each infection. The gammadelta TCR repertoires from Mali were analysed in two ways: cross-sectionally during periods with no transmission, and longitudinally across episodes of acute febrile malaria. The study examined how repeated Plasmodium falciparum infection shapes the human gammadelta T cell repertoire, using natural infection in Mali and controlled human malaria infection.

Here is what the overall study found, with its caveats: Vdelta2-negative gammadelta TCR repertoires from Malian children appeared more clonally expanded, less diverse and less shared than those of Australian children. The Malian cohort came from a small rural village of predominantly one ethnic group, limiting generalizability. The controlled-infection cohort was small, limiting analysis of inter-individual variability in gammadelta T cell responses. Repeated controlled infections appeared to drive waves of new clonotype selection in Vdelta2-negative, largely Vdelta1+, gammadelta TCR repertoires. A highly stable polyclonal repertoire over time and infection, with many inter-individual overlapping TCRgamma sequences, was shown by Vgamma9/Vdelta2+ TCR repertoires.

Per the germline V gene, TSWWSYY is the CDR1 and QGS is the CDR2. Including cysteine and phenylalanine, the CDR3 has 21 amino acids. Of all the DNA, just the CDR3 is kept, 63 bases in frame from base 1. Trimming accounts for 3 bases at V and 0 bases at J, while the number of junction bases matched to no gene is 20. For bulk TCR repertoire analysis, Vgamma9/Vdelta2+ and Vdelta2-negative gammadelta T cell populations were isolated by flow sorting from peripheral blood mononuclear cells. This clone was counted between two and nine times. Its recognized antigen is unknown. TCRdb attributes to this sequence the protein of a much larger clone, which differs from the DNA translation at residue 10; a read error is likely, and the protein displayed is translated from the DNA. Receptor amplification or capture employed multiplex PCR. Sequencing was carried out with an Illumina MiSeq. Every sorted gammadelta T cell sample had both its TCR gamma (TRG) and TCR delta (TRD) chains sequenced. The authors' pipeline ran thus. The repertoire analyses used clonotype tree plots, the accumulated frequency of the top 20 clonotypes, and diversity index (DI) and D75 metrics. In TCRdb, clones were called once more from the public reads by CATT, and rows of identical DNA were later combined. The V and J calls, along with clone size, are taken from TCRdb and not from the paper's own processing. A total of around 57,000 delta-chain clones appear in this sample, approximately 1.7% of them only once. The ten largest clones add up to approximately 16% of the sample.

Sequences were obtained from gamma-delta T cells from blood. The source is a pool of human donors (malaria-infected and uninfected, not separated). This receptor chain uses TRDV1 and TRDJ1, and 9 bases in between align with TRDD2. TCRdb does not report a J gene; here it was assigned by matching the DNA to germline references. CDR3 region: CALGDQPSYNWGFVYTDKLIF. The DNA sequence is as follows: TGTGCTCTTGGGGACCAACCTTCCTACAACTGGGGATTCGTGTACACCGATAAACTCATCTTT.